The rows below give T cell receptor beta chains drawn from one sample of a study of beta chain features in type 1 diabetes. Profiled with immunoSEQ multiplex PCR; TCRdb holds only in-frame clones, not every one. The sample has 600,000 to 700,000 clones, 9.5% to 15% seen once. The material sequenced was naive CD4+ T cells from blood. The receptors derive from a man in his thirties or forties with type 1 diabetes. Each CDR3 is given with its conserved first and last residue. D genes are given only for firm matches. Clone sizes are given selectively: once, few, many, or a class where the clone is expanded.

>TRBV5-1|few|TRBD1|TRBJ1-2
TGCGCCAGCAGCCTGACAGGGGTGGACGGCTACACCTTC
CASSLTGVDGYTF
>TRBV7-9|few|TRBD1|TRBJ2-7
TGTGCCAGCAGCCACCCGGGACAGGGCTACGAGCAGTACTTC
CASSHPGQGYEQYF
>TRBV14|once|TRBD1|TRBJ2-7
TGTGCCAGCAGCCCGCTCGTTGGAAGACAGGGGGCCCACGAGCAGTACTTC
CASSPLVGRQGAHEQYF
>TRBV11-3|NA|TRBD1|TRBJ2-3
TGTGCCAGCAGCTCCGGGACAGGGAAGGATACGCAGTATTTT
CASSSGTGKDTQYF
>TRBV2|few|TRBD1|TRBJ2-6
TGTGCCAGCCGCCGGGACAGGGACTCTGGGGCCAACGTCCTGACTTTC
CASRRDRDSGANVLTF
>TRBV4-2|NA|TRBD1|TRBJ1-4
TGTGCCAGCAGCCTCCGGGACAGAGGATTCTCGACTAATGAAAAACTGTTTTTT
CASSLRDRGFSTNEKLFF
>TRBV7-3|NA|NA|TRBJ1-1
TGTGCCAGCAGCTTATCCGGACAGAACACTGAAGCTTTCTTT
CASSLSGQNTEAFF
>TRBV7-9|NA|NA|TRBJ1-5
TGTGCCAGCAGCCGTGGGGGTGACGGTCAGCCCCAGCATTTT
CASSRGGDGQPQHF
>TRBV12-5|NA|NA|TRBJ1-4
TGTGCTATCGGGCTTACAACTAATGAAAAACTGTTTTTT
CAIGLTTNEKLFF
>TRBV7-2|NA|NA|TRBJ2-3
TGTGCCAGCAGCCAAACAGTGGCGGCAGATACGCAGTATTTT
CASSQTVAADTQYF
>TRBV28|NA|NA|TRBJ1-6
TGTGCCAGCAGTTGGAAGGGGCGGTCACCCCTCCACTTT
CASSWKGRSPLHF
>TRBV4-3|NA|NA|TRBJ2-7
TGCGCCAGCAGCCAAGAGTCCCTTAGAGGGGGGCGGTACGAGCAGTACTTC
CASSQESLRGGRYEQYF
>TRBV25-1|NA|NA|TRBJ2-7
TGTGCCAGCAGTGAATACGGCGGCAGGGAGAACTCCTACGAGCAGTACTTC
CASSEYGGRENSYEQYF
>TRBV6-5|few|NA|TRBJ2-3
TGTGCCAGCAGTCGGGGGTACACAGATACGCAGTATTTT
CASSRGYTDTQYF
>TRBV5-6|NA|NA|TRBJ1-4
TGTGCCAGCAGCTTGGACGGGAGGTTAGGGGAAAAACTGTTTTTT
CASSLDGRLGEKLFF
>TRBV9|few|TRBD1|TRBJ2-5
TGTGCCAGCAGCGCCGGACCGGGACAGAGCCAAGAGACCCAGTACTTC
CASSAGPGQSQETQYF
>TRBV18|few|NA|TRBJ1-1
TGTGCCAGCTCACCAACTTTTGGTGAGGCTGAAGCTTTCTTT
CASSPTFGEAEAFF
>TRBV9|NA|NA|TRBJ2-7
TGTGCCAGCAGCGTAGCTCTGGGGTCCTACGAGCAGTACTTC
CASSVALGSYEQYF
>TRBV9|NA|NA|TRBJ2-5
TGTGCCAGCAGCGTTTTATACGGAGAGACCCAGTACTTC
CASSVLYGETQYF
>TRBV5-1|NA|NA|TRBJ1-1
TGCGCCAGCAGCTTCTTCCGGGAACGGTCCCCGAACACTGAAGCTTTCTTT
CASSFFRERSPNTEAFF
>TRBV10-2|few|NA|TRBJ2-6
TGCGCCAGCAGCGGGGACCCCCTTAAAAAGATCTCTGGGGCCAACGTCCTGACTTTC
CASSGDPLKKISGANVLTF
>TRBV6-5|NA|NA|TRBJ2-3
TGTGCCAGCAAAAGGACAGATTACACAGATACGCAGTATTTT
CASKRTDYTDTQYF
>TRBV15|few|NA|TRBJ2-7
TGTGCCACCAGCAGAGACCTGGTCTACGAGCAGTACTTC
CATSRDLVYEQYF
>TRBV4-1|NA|NA|TRBJ2-7
TGCGCCAGCAGCCAAATAGAGAACAGAGCGATCGAGCAGTACTTC
CASSQIENRAIEQYF
>TRBV5-6|NA|NA|TRBJ2-3
TGTGCCAGCAGCTTGACAGTAACCACAGATACGCAGTATTTT
CASSLTVTTDTQYF
>TRBV20-1|NA|NA|TRBJ1-2
TGCAGTGCTCTCAGGGCACATGGCTACACCTTC
CSALRAHGYTF
>TRBV29-1|few|TRBD2|TRBJ2-3
TGCAGCGGGACTAGTGGAGCAGATACGCAGTATTTT
CSGTSGADTQYF
>TRBV6-5|NA|NA|TRBJ1-5
TGTGCCAGCAGTTGGGCAGCCGGCGGTCAGCCCCAGCATTTT
CASSWAAGGQPQHF
>TRBV7-2|NA|TRBD1|TRBJ2-5
TGTGCCAGCAGCTTGACAGGGGGGGAAGAGACCCAGTACTTC
CASSLTGGEETQYF
>TRBV2|few|NA|TRBJ2-7
TGTGCCAGCAGTGGGGTGGAAGTGGGTTACGAGCAGTACTTC
CASSGVEVGYEQYF
>TRBV2|few|TRBD2|TRBJ2-3
TGTGCCAGCAGTTCTTCTAGCGGGGGAACAGATACGCAGTATTTT
CASSSSSGGTDTQYF
>TRBV4-3|NA|NA|TRBJ2-6
TGCGCCAGCAGCCCCGGGATTTTCTCTGGGGCCAACGTCCTGACTTTC
CASSPGIFSGANVLTF
>TRBV9|NA|NA|TRBJ1-1
TGTGCCAGCAGCGGACCCGAGGACAGCCGCACTGAAGCTTTCTTT
CASSGPEDSRTEAFF
>TRBV18|few|NA|TRBJ2-5
TGTGCCAGCTCATCTACAGGGATCGGTAGGGAGACCCAGTACTTC
CASSSTGIGRETQYF
>TRBV5-1|NA|NA|TRBJ1-1
TGCGCCAGCAGCTTGGACAGAGAGAACACTGAAGCTTTCTTT
CASSLDRENTEAFF
>TRBV9|few|NA|TRBJ2-6
TGTGCCAGCAGCCCTGAGGATACAACTGGGGCCAACGTCCTGACTTTC
CASSPEDTTGANVLTF
>TRBV7-9|few|NA|TRBJ1-4
TGTGCCAGCACCCCCCTTACGGGGGCCGATGAAAAACTGTTTTTT
CASTPLTGADEKLFF
>TRBV25-1|few|NA|TRBJ2-5
TGTGCCAGCAGTGAATGGGGGACACCACAAGAGACCCAGTACTTC
CASSEWGTPQETQYF
>TRBV5-1|NA|NA|TRBJ2-5
TGCGCCAGCAGCTTGGAACAGCTTCAAGAGACCCAGTACTTC
CASSLEQLQETQYF
>TRBV7-2|few|TRBD2|TRBJ2-3
TGTGCCAGCAGCCCATGGACTAGCAGCACAGATACGCAGTATTTT
CASSPWTSSTDTQYF
>TRBV7-8|NA|TRBD1|TRBJ2-3
TGTGCCAGCAGCCGTAGAGGGGGCCGGGAAGATACGCAGTATTTT
CASSRRGGREDTQYF
>TRBV28|few|NA|TRBJ1-5
TGTGCCAGCAGCCTCGGGACACTGGATCAGCCCCAGCATTTT
CASSLGTLDQPQHF
>TRBV29-1|NA|NA|TRBJ2-3
TGCAGCGTTGAAGATCACGCGGGGAGCACAGATACGCAGTATTTT
CSVEDHAGSTDTQYF
>TRBV9|NA|NA|TRBJ1-3
TGTGCCAGCAGCGTTGGACAGAGCTCTGGAAACACCATATATTTT
CASSVGQSSGNTIYF
>TRBV18|NA|NA|TRBJ2-7
TGTGCCAGCTCACCGGTGGGGGCGCGTACCCACGAGCAGTACTTC
CASSPVGARTHEQYF
>TRBV6-1|few|NA|TRBJ2-6
TGTGCCAGCAGTGAGACATTACTTAGCTTCGGGGCCAACGTCCTGACTTTC
CASSETLLSFGANVLTF
>TRBV28|few|NA|TRBJ2-4
TGTGCCAGCAGTTTCGTCAGGGGCAAAAACATTCAGTACTTC
CASSFVRGKNIQYF
>TRBV4-3|NA|NA|TRBJ1-2
TGCGCCAGCAGCCAAGAGGTCAGGGTGGCTGGCTACACCTTC
CASSQEVRVAGYTF
>TRBV9|NA|TRBD2|TRBJ2-1
TGTGCCAGCAGCGTAACAAGTAGCGGGGGATGGTCGGAGCAGTTCTTC
CASSVTSSGGWSEQFF
>TRBV7-9|few|TRBD1|TRBJ2-5
TGTGCCAGCAGTAGCCAGGGGGTCTTCCAAGAGACCCAGTACTTC
CASSSQGVFQETQYF
>TRBV7-9|few|TRBD1|TRBJ1-1
TGTGCCAGCAGCTTAGGCGGGACAGGAGAGAAAGGCACTGAAGCTTTCTTT
CASSLGGTGEKGTEAFF
>TRBV5-4|few|NA|TRBJ2-1
TGTGCCAGCAGTTCGCGCGGGGGCTCAACCTACAATGAGCAGTTCTTC
CASSSRGGSTYNEQFF